Listed below are T cell receptor beta chains from one sample, sequenced in a study of blood T cell repertoires in COVID-19. This table comes from immunoSEQ multiplex PCR, and its TCRdb copy is limited to in-frame clones, with some not included. The profile shows some 510,000 clones, around 87% of them singletons. Material: PBMCs or T cells enriched from blood (not recorded which). The receptors come from a woman between 40 and 50 years old who had recovered from COVID-19. CDR3s include the opening cysteine and the closing phenylalanine or tryptophan. D genes are given only for firm matches. The size entry is marked missing in some rows and otherwise reads once, few, many or a size class.

clone_size	v_call	d_call	j_call	cdr3_aa	cdr3_nt
.	TRBV5-1	.	TRBJ1-2	CASSLRRDYGYTF	TGCGCCAGCAGCTTACGACGGGACTATGGCTACACCTTC
once	TRBV19	.	TRBJ2-5	CASSSPGGETQYF	TGTGCCAGTAGTTCCCCCGGGGGAGAGACCCAGTACTTC
once	TRBV12-3/TRBV12-4	TRBD1	TRBJ1-2	CASSLDRTYGYTF	TGTGCCAGCAGTTTGGACAGGACCTATGGCTACACCTTC
once	TRBV19	TRBD1	TRBJ1-5	CASSITGQGDQPQHF	TGTGCCAGTAGTATAACAGGGCAGGGGGACCAGCCCCAGCATTTT
.	TRBV24-1	.	TRBJ2-1	CATSGGGRDNEQFF	TGTGCCACCAGTGGGGGTGGGAGAGACAATGAGCAGTTCTTC
.	TRBV30	TRBD2	TRBJ2-7	CAWSVLAGESYEQYF	TGTGCCTGGAGTGTCCTTGCGGGAGAGTCCTACGAGCAGTACTTC
.	TRBV15	TRBD2	TRBJ2-7	CATRTVREGYYEQYF	TGTGCCACCAGGACTGTCCGGGAGGGCTACTACGAGCAGTACTTC
.	TRBV19	TRBD1	TRBJ1-2	CASSDRESGYTF	TGTGCCAGTAGTGACAGGGAATCTGGCTACACCTTC
.	TRBV3-1/TRBV3-2	TRBD2	TRBJ2-5	CASSPGTSAGGETQYF	TGTGCCAGCAGCCCAGGGACTAGCGCGGGTGGGGAGACCCAGTACTTC
.	TRBV18	TRBD1	TRBJ2-7	CASSPRQGAGDEQYF	TGTGCCAGCTCACCACGACAGGGGGCTGGCGACGAGCAGTACTTC
.	TRBV9	.	TRBJ2-2	CASSFYDPGQSLTTYTGELFF	TGTGCCAGCAGCTTTTATGATCCGGGACAAAGCCTAACTACGTACACCGGGGAGCTGTTTTTT
.	TRBV25-1	TRBD1	TRBJ1-1	CASREGQPFAEAFF	TGTGCCAGCAGGGAGGGACAGCCCTTCGCAGAAGCTTTCTTT
.	TRBV29-1	.	TRBJ2-7	CSVESGQGDEQYF	TGCAGCGTTGAATCGGGTCAGGGCGACGAGCAGTACTTC
.	TRBV4-3	TRBD1	TRBJ2-3	CASSHDRGRVDTQYF	TGCGCCAGCAGCCATGACAGGGGGCGGGTTGATACGCAGTATTTT
.	TRBV18	.	TRBJ1-4	CASSPDSPATNEKLFF	TGTGCCAGCTCACCGGACAGTCCAGCAACTAATGAAAAACTGTTTTTT
.	TRBV10-3	TRBD1	TRBJ2-2	CATSTGLNTGELFF	TGTGCCACCTCGACAGGGTTGAACACCGGGGAGCTGTTTTTT
.	TRBV7-9	TRBD1	TRBJ1-1	CASTVLAQGVGEAFF	TGTGCCAGCACCGTCCTCGCACAGGGGGTCGGGGAAGCTTTCTTT
few	TRBV6-5	.	TRBJ1-1	CASSYQSGNTEAFF	TGTGCCAGCAGTTACCAGTCGGGTAACACTGAAGCTTTCTTT
.	TRBV2	.	TRBJ2-3	CASTTALTDTQYF	TGTGCCAGCACAACAGCCCTCACAGATACGCAGTATTTT
once	TRBV7-2	TRBD2	TRBJ2-5	CASSSLAGGETQYF	TGTGCCAGCAGCTCGCTAGCGGGAGGAGAGACCCAGTACTTC
.	TRBV6-4	TRBD2	TRBJ2-3	CASSDSFRGDGRDTQYF	TGTGCCAGCAGTGACTCCTTCCGTGGAGACGGGAGGGATACGCAGTATTTT
.	TRBV10-1	.	TRBJ1-1	CASSLNPDPGTEAFF	TGCGCCAGCAGTCTGAACCCTGACCCGGGAACTGAAGCTTTCTTC
.	TRBV7-9	TRBD2	TRBJ2-1	CASSLEYGLAGNEQFF	TGTGCCAGCAGCTTAGAGTACGGACTAGCGGGCAATGAGCAGTTCTTC
.	TRBV18	TRBD1	TRBJ1-1	CASSETGMNTEAFF	TGTGCCAGCTCAGAGACAGGGATGAACACTGAAGCTTTCTTT
.	TRBV10-3	TRBD1	TRBJ1-1	CAISETGGRNEAFF	TGTGCCATCAGTGAAACAGGGGGTAGAAATGAAGCTTTCTTT
.	TRBV6-4	.	TRBJ2-7	CASSDFRTKADLRDRYF	TGTGCCAGCAGTGACTTCCGGACTAAGGCCGACCTTCGGGACAGATACTTC
.	TRBV18	.	TRBJ2-1	CASSPPGGGPLLENEQFF	TGTGCCAGCTCACCCCCGGGAGGGGGCCCCCTTTTGGAAAATGAGCAGTTCTTC
.	TRBV6-5	.	TRBJ1-2	CASSYSGSHYGYTF	TGTGCCAGCAGTTACTCGGGCAGCCACTATGGCTACACCTTC
.	TRBV6-5	.	TRBJ1-6	CASKLSNSPLHF	TGTGCCAGCAAATTGTCGAATTCACCCCTCCACTTT
.	TRBV7-2	TRBD1	TRBJ1-1	CASSLDRGITEAFF	TGTGCCAGCAGCTTAGACAGGGGTATTACTGAAGCTTTCTTT
.	TRBV7-2	.	TRBJ1-1	CASSLGPGVTEAFF	TGTGCCAGCAGCTTAGGACCCGGGGTGACTGAAGCTTTCTTT
.	TRBV2	.	TRBJ2-3	CASSKLEAATTDTQYF	TGTGCCAGCAGCAAACTGGAAGCGGCCACCACAGATACGCAGTATTTT
.	TRBV14	TRBD2	TRBJ2-1	CASSKGLGLAGAREQFF	TGTGCCAGCAGCAAAGGGTTGGGATTAGCGGGAGCGAGGGAGCAGTTCTTC
.	TRBV6-2/TRBV6-3	TRBD2	TRBJ2-7	CASSDIAGGRYEQYF	TGTGCCAGCAGTGATATAGCGGGAGGGCGGTACGAGCAGTACTTC
once	TRBV9	TRBD1	TRBJ1-1	CASSPNRGGTEAFF	TGTGCCAGCAGCCCTAACAGGGGTGGCACTGAAGCTTTCTTT
.	TRBV4-1	TRBD2	TRBJ2-3	CASSQDILAGGPWGSDTQYF	TGCGCCAGCAGCCAAGACATACTAGCGGGAGGGCCTTGGGGCTCAGATACGCAGTATTTT
.	TRBV24-1	TRBD2	TRBJ2-1	CATGRAGANEQFF	TGTGCCACCGGGAGGGCCGGGGCTAATGAGCAGTTCTTC
.	TRBV15	.	TRBJ1-4	CATSRTVQANEKLFF	TGTGCCACCAGCAGAACTGTCCAGGCAAATGAAAAACTGTTTTTT
.	TRBV29-1	.	TRBJ2-2	CSVGKGGGVDTGELFF	TGCAGCGTTGGTAAGGGCGGAGGGGTTGACACCGGGGAGCTGTTTTTT
.	TRBV27	TRBD2	TRBJ2-5	CASSFSSGRPQETQYF	TGTGCCAGCAGTTTTTCCAGCGGGAGACCACAAGAGACCCAGTACTTC
.	TRBV7-2	TRBD2	TRBJ2-3	CASSFTSAHTDTQYF	TGTGCCAGCAGCTTCACTAGCGCCCACACAGATACGCAGTATTTT
.	TRBV30	TRBD1	TRBJ1-2	CAWSAYRGTNYGYTF	TGTGCCTGGAGTGCCTACAGGGGAACTAACTATGGCTACACCTTC
once	TRBV11-3	TRBD1	TRBJ1-1	CASSVDRGNTEAFF	TGTGCCAGCAGCGTCGACAGGGGGAACACTGAAGCTTTCTTT
.	TRBV7-9	TRBD1	TRBJ2-7	CASSQTGTGTGDEQYF	TGTGCCAGCAGCCAAACCGGAACCGGGACAGGGGACGAGCAGTACTTC
.	TRBV10-3	TRBD2	TRBJ2-3	CAIRGDYTDTQYF	TGTGCCATCAGGGGGGACTACACAGATACGCAGTATTTT
once	TRBV27	TRBD1	TRBJ1-2	CASRSEQGAVGYTF	TGTGCCAGCCGTTCGGAGCAGGGGGCAGTTGGCTACACCTTC
.	TRBV18	TRBD1	TRBJ1-1	CASSASSGGITEAFF	TGTGCCAGCTCGGCAAGTTCAGGGGGCATCACTGAAGCTTTCTTT
.	TRBV2	.	TRBJ1-3	CASSEGTVTGNTIYF	TGTGCCAGCAGTGAAGGGACAGTTACTGGAAACACCATATATTTT
once	TRBV7-9	.	TRBJ1-6	CASSFRGSNSSYNSPLHF	TGTGCCAGCAGCTTCAGGGGCAGCAATAGCTCCTATAATTCACCCCTCCACTTT
.	TRBV6-5	.	TRBJ1-4	CASSTSGELFF	TGTGCCAGCAGTACCTCAGGGGAACTGTTTTTT
.	TRBV3-1/TRBV3-2	.	TRBJ1-2	CASSHATSGYTF	TGTGCCAGCAGCCACGCAACGAGCGGCTACACCTTC
.	TRBV29-1	.	TRBJ1-3	CSVGQADTIYF	TGCAGCGTTGGACAGGCGGACACCATATATTTT
.	TRBV5-8	TRBD2	TRBJ2-1	CASSFRTPPTPGGSFYEQFF	TGTGCCAGCAGCTTCCGCACCCCCCCCACTCCGGGCGGGAGTTTCTATGAGCAGTTCTTC
.	TRBV6-5	TRBD1	TRBJ1-1	CASSQIGTGVAEAFF	TGTGCCAGCAGTCAAATTGGGACAGGGGTAGCTGAAGCTTTCTTT
.	TRBV2	.	TRBJ1-5	CASSRGVSNQPQHF	TGTGCCAGCTCTCGGGGAGTGAGCAATCAGCCCCAGCATTTT